This passage covers 14 T cell receptor beta chains from one sample sequenced in a study of shared clonotypes between healthy human individuals. Assay used: immunoSEQ multiplex PCR; TCRdb lists only in-frame clones, some missing. Of millions of clones in the sample, roughly 92% were seen once. Material: naive CD4+ T cells sorted from blood. Indicated subset: CD45RA+ positively selected. The receptors derive from a young man in good health.

The rearrangement joins TRBV28 to TRBJ2-5; no definite D call. In germline, CDR1 is MDHEN, CDR2 SYDVKM. This CDR3 is built from 12 residues. The germline V and J ends were trimmed by 10 bases and 5 bases, with 14 bases remaining between them. CDR3 sequence (DNA): TGTGCCACCTTCTCGGTACGCGAGACCCAGTACTTC. Protein sequence: CATFSVRETQYF.

The rearrangement links TRBV15 to TRBJ2-1, with 12 bases aligning to TRBD2. The CDR3 runs 18 residues. Germline assignment: CDR1 LNHNV and CDR2 YYDKDF (reference sequence). The J segment lost 4 bases and the V segment lost 1 base, leaving 8 bases of the junction unmatched. The CDR3 is CATSRVPKTSGGYNEQFF. The DNA of the CDR3 is TGTGCCACCAGCAGAGTACCGAAGACTAGCGGGGGATACAATGAGCAGTTCTTC.

The rearrangement joins TRBV11-2 to TRBJ2-7, with D maybe TRBD2 (5 bases). In germline, CDR1 is SGHAT, CDR2 FQNNGV. V was clipped by 1 base and J by 6 bases, with 10 bases between them. CDR3 length: 13 amino acids. CDR3 sequence (DNA): TGTGCCAGCAGCTTAGCGGAGGTTCTCGAGCAGTACTTC. It yields the protein CASSLAEVLEQYF. Combining the CDR3 with reference TRBV11-2 and TRBJ2-7 gives the whole variable domain EAGVAQSPRYKIIEKRQSVAFWCNPISGHATLYWYQQILGQGPKLLIQFQNNGVVDDSQLPKDRFSAERLKGVDSTLKIQPAKLEDSAVYLCASSLAEVLEQYFGPGTRLTVT.

The chain combines TRBV11-2 with TRBJ2-1, with 9 positions matching TRBD2. With V trimmed by 2 bases and J by 6 bases, 8 bases remained unmatched. CDR1 is SGHAT, CDR2 FQNNGV, per germline. This CDR3 is built from 16 residues. In DNA form, the CDR3 reads TGTGCCAGCAGCTTAAAAAGGGCGGGGGGGCCCAATGAGCAGTTCTTC. Amino acids: CASSLKRAGGPNEQFF.

This clone showed up just once. The same CDR3 also results from other DNA sequences found in this sample. The chain employs TRBV14 and TRBJ1-1, with unresolved D. V was pared by 3 bases and J by 3 bases, with 8 bases between. The CDR3 covers 13 residues. Germline-derived CDR1 and CDR2 are SGHDN and FVKESK. Here the CDR3 reads CASSQFRDTEAFF. As DNA, the CDR3 is TGTGCCAGCAGCCAGTTCCGGGACACTGAAGCTTTCTTT. Supplemented by reference TRBV14 and TRBJ1-1, the full variable domain reads EAGVTQFPSHSVIEKGQTVTLRCDPISGHDNLYWYRRVMGKEIKFLLHFVKESKQDESGMPNNRFLAERTGGTYSTLKVQPAELEDSGVYFCASSQFRDTEAFFGQGTRLTVV.

This clone was picked up one time. The same CDR3 arises from other DNA sequences in this sample as well. The rearrangement uses TRBV9 and TRBJ1-5; D gene uncertain. With 4 bases removed from V and 0 bases from J, the gap between germline ends came to 11 bases. The CDR3 covers 15 residues. Germline-derived CDR1 and CDR2 are SGDLS and YYNGEE. In nucleotides, the CDR3 is TGTGCCAGCAGCCCCCCGGGGAGTAGCAATCAGCCCCAGCATTTT. It specifies CASSPPGSSNQPQHF.

The chain joins TRBV11-2 to TRBJ2-2; no definite D call. Germline CDR1 is SGHAT and CDR2 is FQNNGV. CDR3 length equals 14 residues. V was clipped by 0 bases and J by 6 bases, with 8 bases between them. CDR3 bases: TGTGCCAGCAGCTTAGATTACGGATCCGGGGAGCTGTTTTTT. Translation: CASSLDYGSGELFF.

The chain combines TRBV12-5 with TRBJ2-2, with 12 bases fitting TRBD2. The CDR3 runs to 20 residues. Germline CDR1 reads LGHNT; CDR2 reads FRNRAP. V shed 6 bases, J shed 4 bases, and the junction held 18 bases outside the gene matches. The CDR3: CASGARDSGTSGSLTGELFF. CDR3 in DNA: TGTGCTAGTGGGGCCCGGGACTCTGGGACTAGCGGGTCCCTCACCGGGGAGCTGTTTTTT.

The chain is built from TRBV5-1 and TRBJ1-2; D possibly corresponds to TRBD1 (5 bases). Germline V gene lookup returns CDR1 SGHRS and CDR2 YFSETQ. This CDR3 comprises 14 residues. The V and J ends lost 6 bases and 6 bases respectively, with 18 bases between them. The CDR3 loop reads CASTPRSPRDGYTF. CDR3 in DNA: TGCGCCAGCACCCCCAGGTCGCCCAGGGATGGCTACACCTTC.

The rearrangement links TRBV2 to TRBJ1-5; 9 bases line up with TRBD1. There are 14 residues in the CDR3. Per the germline V gene, CDR1 is SNHLY and CDR2 is FYNNEI. Losses at the gene ends were 7 bases for V and 6 bases for J; bases not matched to a gene: 7. CDR3 coding DNA: TGTGCCAGCATCGGAAACAGGGGGCCTCAGCCCCAGCATTTT. It encodes CASIGNRGPQPQHF.

The rearrangement uses TRBV7-5 and TRBJ1-1. TRBV7-5 is tagged as a pseudogene. The CDR3 has 13 amino acids. The DNA for the CDR3 is TGTGCCAGAAGCACACGGAGGGGGGCTGAAGCTTTCTTT. Translated: CARSTRRGAEAFF.

This clone appeared a few times. V usage is TRBV30 and J usage is TRBJ1-1; 7 positions match TRBD1. Germline CDR1 reads GTSNPN; CDR2 reads SVGIG (reference sequence). J lost 4 bases, V lost 3 bases, and 8 bases had no gene match. This CDR3 has 14 amino acids. The CDR3 loop is CAWRRDSTFTEAFF. In DNA, the CDR3 is TGTGCCTGGAGGCGGGACAGCACCTTCACTGAAGCTTTCTTT.

The chain has TRBV18 and TRBJ2-1; TRBD2 might be the D (5 bases). This CDR3 has 13 residues. CDR1 is KGHSH and CDR2 is LQKENI in the germline V gene. Between the trimmed V and J ends, which lost 6 bases and 13 bases, there was a span of 19 bases. The CDR3 nucleotides read TGTGCCAGCTCTCCTAGCCCCGGGCTCGATCAGTTCTTC. Protein sequence: CASSPSPGLDQFF.

This chain connects TRBV18 to TRBJ1-1; D uncertain. Germline assignment: CDR1 KGHSH and CDR2 LQKENI. CDR3 length: 14 amino acids. Between the trimmed V and J ends, which lost 2 bases and 5 bases, there was a span of 12 bases. CDR3 region: CASSPFFGGTEAFF. CDR3 nucleotide sequence: TGTGCCAGCTCACCATTTTTCGGAGGGACTGAAGCTTTCTTT.